Sequencing of this T cell receptor beta chain was carried out in a study of blood T cell repertoires in COVID-19. Turning to the study itself: Specimens from acute and convalescent COVID-19 originated in the United States, Italy and Spain. T cells, B-cell-depleted T cells, or PBMCs supplied cDNA or gDNA.

Original processing methods: Amplification from reference gene primers served as the basis for estimated nucleated cell counts. Clones were sequenced by immunoSEQ multiplex PCR, and TCRdb holds only the in-frame ones, with some missing. V, J and clone size reflect that table, while D and trimming were determined from the DNA. This sample has roughly 64,000 clones, with 85% to 90% found just once. Germline lookup yields CDR1 MNHNY and CDR2 SVGAGI (reference sequence). The V and J ends lost 5 bases and 3 bases, in that order; junction bases with no gene match: 9. This CDR3 spans 16 amino acids. The clonotype comes from a man aged 45-60 years with active COVID-19. Sequences were obtained from peripheral blood. This sequence joins TRBV6-6 and TRBJ2-2, with 7 bases fitting TRBD1. The CDR3 sequence: CASSRQGTRDTGELFF. As DNA, the CDR3 is TGTGCCAGCAGTCGACAGGGCACACGGGACACCGGGGAGCTGTTTTTT.